This T cell receptor (beta chain) comes out of a study of post-analysis software for immune sequencing data. Unique-molecular-identifier-tagged TCR beta cDNA libraries were used. TCRdb independently ran MiXCR on the PCR reads; one entry per CDR3 protein. The table has a few hundred thousand distinct CDR3 sequences, under 55% seen once; the top ten hold 9.5% to 13%. Whole-study results and caveats: About five TRBV segments, including TRBV5-6, TRBV5-1 and TRBV20-1, were more frequent in patients than controls.

Germline V gene sequence: CDR1 LNHNV, CDR2 YYDKDF (reference sequence). Trimming removed 5 bases from V and 9 bases from J; junction bases left unmatched: 4. This CDR3 has 15 residues. With respect to this clonotype: Its antigen remains unidentified.

The J gene is TRBJ2-1, the V gene TRBV15; 16 bases are shared with TRBD2. The sequencing input was blood. This clonotype originated in a girl between 5 and 17 years old with multiple sclerosis. The DNA for the CDR3 is TGTGCCACCAGCCTGGGACTAGCGGGAGGGTTTGAGCAGTTCTTC. Translating it yields CATSLGLAGGFEQFF.